Each of the 23 T cell receptor beta chains below was sequenced from the same sample in a study of immune evolution from preneoplasia to lung adenocarcinoma. Libraries were prepared by immunoSEQ multiplex PCR; TCRdb keeps only in-frame clonotypes and omits some of them. The table lists some 10,000 clones, 75% to 85% of them singletons. Source material: FFPE minimally invasive lung adenocarcinoma tissue. These receptors came from a person aged 65 to 79 with lung adenocarcinoma.

The CDR3 region is CASIPGQGGRYEQYF. CDR3 in DNA: TGTGCCAGCATCCCTGGACAGGGGGGTCGCTACGAGCAGTACTTC. J is TRBJ2-7 and V is TRBV28, with 10 bases that match TRBD1. J gave up 3 bases and V 7 bases, and 9 bases lay outside the gene matches. The CDR3 sequence is 15 residues long. The germline CDR1 and CDR2 sequences are MDHEN and SYDVKM.

The chain carries TRBV11-2 and TRBJ2-1; 10 bases are shared with TRBD2. Germline trimming cut 0 bases from V and 13 bases from J; bases unmatched to any gene: 3. The CDR3 is 13 residues long. Germline CDR1 and CDR2: SGHAT and FQNNGV. CDR3 amino acids: CASSLELAGTQFF. The CDR3 region has the DNA TGTGCCAGCAGCTTAGAACTAGCGGGGACACAGTTCTTC.

The chain recombines TRBV5-4 with TRBJ1-1; D gene unclear. This CDR3 contains 14 residues. Per germline, CDR1 SGHNT and CDR2 YYREEE (reference sequence). Trimming left V 4 bases short and J 1 base short, with 11 bases between. This CDR3 reads CASSVDGWNTEAFF. The CDR3 DNA sequence: TGTGCCAGCAGCGTAGACGGGTGGAACACTGAAGCTTTCTTT.

The J gene is TRBJ2-1, the V gene TRBV6-1, with 11 nucleotides matching TRBD1. CDR1 is MNHNS and CDR2 is SASEGT in the germline V gene. The CDR3 loop spans 15 amino acids. The ends lost 7 bases at V and 4 bases at J; junction bases unmatched: 6. This CDR3 is CASNLGQGGYNEQFF. The CDR3, as DNA: TGTGCCAGCAATTTGGGACAGGGGGGGTACAATGAGCAGTTCTTC.

This chain uses TRBV28 with TRBJ2-7; a possible D gene is TRBD2 (6 bases). Trimming stripped 8 bases from V and 2 bases from J, with 10 bases between. There are 12 residues in the CDR3. CDR1 is MDHEN, CDR2 SYDVKM, per germline. CDR3 nucleotides: TGTGCCAGCGGGCGGGGACCCTACGAGCAGTACTTC. Its translation is CASGRGPYEQYF.

The CDR3 loop is CASSLDADTQYF. DNA of the CDR3: TGTGCCAGCAGCTTAGACGCAGATACGCAGTATTTT. The V call is TRBV7-8, the J call TRBJ2-3; D not certain. Between the trimmed V and J ends, which lost 1 base and 4 bases, there was a span of 3 bases. CDR1 SGHVS and CDR2 FQNEAQ come from the germline V gene. The CDR3 is 12 residues long.

The gene calls are TRBV7-3 and TRBJ2-7; D is possibly TRBD1 (7 bases). Germline values: CDR1 SGHTA, CDR2 FQGTGA. Trimming pared 5 bases from V and 6 bases from J, leaving 11 bases between. This CDR3 is 12 amino acids long. The CDR3 sequence: CASSLQGGEQYF. The CDR3 DNA reads TGTGCCAGCAGCCTGCAGGGGGGCGAGCAGTACTTC.

This clone was recorded a few times. The genes are TRBV6-1 and TRBJ1-5; TRBD1 matches at 8 bases. Germline V gene data show CDR1 as MNHNS and CDR2 as SASEGT. This CDR3 spans 15 amino acids. The trim removed 3 bases at V and 6 bases at J, leaving 7 bases unmatched. The CDR3 DNA is TGTGCCAGCAGTGAGGGACAGGAGGGTGGTCAGCCCCAGCATTTT. It specifies CASSEGQEGGQPQHF.

The J gene is TRBJ2-7, the V gene TRBV7-9; D remains unclear. The CDR3 contains 15 residues. Trimming removed 4 bases at V and 6 bases at J, with 19 bases between. Germline CDR1 reads SEHNR; CDR2 reads FQNEAQ (reference sequence). The CDR3 reads CASSSPDARKSEQYF. Written as DNA, the CDR3 is TGTGCCAGCAGCTCCCCCGACGCACGAAAAAGCGAGCAGTACTTC.

The chain uses TRBV27 and TRBJ2-7; D tentatively reads TRBD1 or TRBD2 (6 bases each). V lost 3 bases and J 3 bases, leaving 21 bases between the germline ends. Germline V gene lookup returns CDR1 MNHEY and CDR2 SMNVEV (reference sequence). This CDR3 is 17 amino acids long. DNA for the CDR3: TGTGCCAGCAGTTTTATCGGTAAACAGGGAGGAAACTACGAGCAGTACTTC. As protein: CASSFIGKQGGNYEQYF.

J is TRBJ1-6 and V is TRBV6-5, with a tentative D call TRBD1 (5 bases). Trimming shortened V by 5 bases and J by 8 bases, and 13 bases separated the two germline ends. This CDR3 is 14 amino acids long. Germline V gene lookup returns CDR1 MNHEY and CDR2 SVGAGI. CDR3 protein: CASSLLQGDSPLHF. In DNA form, the CDR3 reads TGTGCCAGCAGTCTCTTACAAGGGGATTCACCCCTCCACTTT.

The V gene is TRBV2, the J gene TRBJ1-4; 9 bases agree with TRBD1. The CDR3 runs 14 residues. Germline loops: CDR1 SNHLY, CDR2 FYNNEI. V lost 6 bases and J lost 8; bases outside the gene matches: 7. The CDR3 is CASSDRGVGEKLFF. As DNA, the CDR3 is TGTGCCAGCAGCGACAGGGGGGTAGGGGAAAAACTGTTTTTT.

This clone came up a few times. J is TRBJ2-3 and V is TRBV10-3; no firm D call. CDR3 size: 11 residues. Germline V lookup: CDR1 ENHRY, CDR2 SYGVKD. V dropped 4 bases and J dropped 5 bases, with 4 bases sitting between them. In DNA, the CDR3 is TGTGCCATCAGTGCGCGAGATACGCAGTATTTT. Protein sequence: CAISARDTQYF.

This clone was seen a handful of times. J is TRBJ1-3 and V is TRBV9, with D perhaps matching TRBD1 (5 bases). There are 16 residues in the CDR3. CDR1 is SGDLS and CDR2 is YYNGEE in the germline V gene. V lost 0 bases and J lost 0, with 10 bases in between. CDR3 DNA sequence: TGTGCCAGCAGCGTAGGTCCGGGGACCTCTGGAAACACCATATATTTT. Its translation is CASSVGPGTSGNTIYF.

The chain recombines TRBV5-4 with TRBJ1-5; D possibly corresponds to TRBD1 (6 bases). V was shortened by 4 bases and J by 4 bases, with 9 bases between the two germline ends. This CDR3 contains 13 residues. Germline V gene sequence: CDR1 SGHNT, CDR2 YYREEE (reference sequence). The CDR3 DNA sequence: TGTGCCAGCAGCCGGGACATAAATCAGCCCCAGCATTTT. Protein sequence: CASSRDINQPQHF.

V gene TRBV28 combines with J gene TRBJ2-5, with 10 bases matching TRBD2. After removal of 4 bases from V and 5 bases from J, the junction contained 7 bases not matched to a gene. This CDR3 is built from 15 residues. The germline V gene has CDR1 MDHEN and CDR2 SYDVKM. The CDR3 region has the DNA TGTGCCAGCAGTTCCCAGCGGGGGGGCCTCGAGACCCAGTACTTC. Translating gives CASSSQRGGLETQYF.

This sequence joins TRBV7-9 and TRBJ2-1, with TRBD1 identical over 8 bases. CDR1 is SEHNR and CDR2 is FQNEAQ in the germline V gene (reference sequence). The CDR3 totals 15 residues. J lost 7 bases, V lost 4 bases, and 9 bases had no gene match. The CDR3 sequence: CASSSTGVPSNEQFF. The CDR3 DNA follows: TGTGCCAGCAGCTCGACAGGGGTGCCTAGTAATGAGCAGTTCTTC. The full variable domain, with the rest looked up from reference TRBV7-9 and TRBJ2-1, is DTGVSQNPRHKITKRGQNVTFRCDPISEHNRLYWYRQTLGQGPEFLTYFQNEAQLEKSRLLSDRFSAERPKGSFSTLEIQRTEQGDSAMYLCASSSTGVPSNEQFFGPGTRLTVL.

The V gene is TRBV28, the J gene TRBJ2-5; weak D call: TRBD2 (6 bases). Germline CDR1 is MDHEN and CDR2 is SYDVKM. The CDR3 is 14 residues long. Deletions cut 5 bases from V and 1 base from J, with 11 bases between. The CDR3 protein is CASSPGGIQETQYF. The CDR3 DNA follows: TGTGCCAGCAGTCCCGGGGGAATCCAAGAGACCCAGTACTTC.

V and J are TRBV5-1 and TRBJ2-5, with 10 bases identical to TRBD1. This CDR3 region has 15 residues. J was trimmed by 4 bases and V by 4 bases; bases with no gene match: 7. The germline gives CDR1 SGHRS, CDR2 YFSETQ. Here the CDR3 DNA reads TGCGCCAGCAGCAGCACGACAGGGGGCGCAGAGACCCAGTACTTC. It yields the protein CASSSTTGGAETQYF.

This sequence joins TRBV15 and TRBJ1-3, with D uncertain. V lost 1 base and J 4 bases, leaving 8 bases between the germline ends. The CDR3 covers 14 residues. Germline lookup yields CDR1 LNHNV and CDR2 YYDKDF (reference sequence). DNA for the CDR3: TGTGCCACCAGCAGAGCCTCGACGGGAAACACCATATATTTT. Protein: CATSRASTGNTIYF.

V is TRBV4-1 and J is TRBJ2-2, with D possibly TRBD2 on 6 matching bases. The V and J ends lost 5 bases and 0 bases respectively, with 10 bases between them. This CDR3 has 15 residues. The germline V gene encodes CDR1 MGHRA and CDR2 YSYEKL. CDR3 region: CASSILATNTGELFF. The DNA for the CDR3 is TGCGCCAGCAGCATACTAGCCACGAACACCGGGGAGCTGTTTTTT.

The chain links TRBV28 to TRBJ1-6, with a weak D call TRBD1 (5 bases). V dropped 7 bases and J dropped 5 bases, with 12 bases sitting between them. Germline V gene data show CDR1 as MDHEN and CDR2 as SYDVKM. The CDR3 runs to 14 residues. Written as DNA, the CDR3 is TGTGCCAGCAACCAACGGGGGGATAATTCACCCCTCCACTTT. Its protein is CASNQRGDNSPLHF.

The chain uses TRBV11-2 and TRBJ1-1; D gene unclear. CDR3 length equals 13 residues. V shed 3 bases and J shed 3 bases, with 8 bases lying between them. Germline CDR1 SGHAT, CDR2 FQNNGV. CDR3 nucleotides: TGTGCCAGCAGCTTCGCTGAATACACTGAAGCTTTCTTT. Amino acids: CASSFAEYTEAFF.